A selection of T cell receptor beta chains follows, all from one sample in a study of T-cell memory formation after mild COVID-19. TCRdb reanalysed the 5' RACE reads using MiXCR and keeps one entry per CDR3 protein. Here the sample spans around 340,000 distinct CDR3 sequences, roughly 15% being singletons. The sequenced sample consisted of PBMCs or a T cell subset sorted from them (not recorded which). The origin of the receptors is a man between 18 and 35 years old who had mild COVID-19 (a few samples of this study predate the infection). Cell type and time point are not known. CDR3s include the opening cysteine and the closing phenylalanine or tryptophan. The D gene is left open where the match is weak. A clone size is listed for some rows: how often the clone was seen (once, few, many), or a class if it is expanded.

j_call d_call v_call clone_size cdr3_aa cdr3_nt
TRBJ1-6 . TRBV28 . CASSLWQTNSPLHF TGTGCCAGCAGTTTGTGGCAGACTAATTCACCCCTCCACTTT
TRBJ2-3 TRBD2 TRBV29-1 . CSVEVSSGSDTQYF TGCAGCGTTGAAGTTTCTAGCGGCTCCGATACGCAGTATTTT
TRBJ2-3 TRBD2 TRBV29-1 . CSVVGSTSGVTDTQYF TGCAGCGTTGTTGGTAGTACTAGCGGGGTAACAGATACGCAGTATTTT
TRBJ2-1 . TRBV5-4 . CASSLVDGNEQFF TGTGCCAGCAGCCTTGTGGACGGCAATGAGCAGTTCTTC
TRBJ2-5 . TRBV6-5 . CASSTGLHAKTQYF TGTGCCAGCAGCACCGGGCTCCATGCTAAGACCCAGTACTTC
TRBJ2-5 . TRBV28 few CASRQPREGETQYF TGTGCCAGCAGGCAACCCAGGGAAGGAGAGACCCAGTACTTC
TRBJ2-7 TRBD1 TRBV6-6 . CACRDRGRLGEQYF TGTGCCTGCCGGGACAGGGGGCGCCTAGGAGAGCAGTACTTC
TRBJ1-1 . TRBV4-1 . CASSQTPDTEAFF TGCGCCAGCAGCCAGACACCGGACACTGAAGCTTTCTTT
TRBJ2-1 TRBD1 TRBV6-5 many CASSSSDRGHEQFF TGTGCCAGCAGTTCATCGGACAGGGGCCATGAGCAGTTCTTC
TRBJ1-5 . TRBV5-1 many CASSLSGFNQPQHF TGTGCCAGCAGCTTATCCGGGTTCAATCAGCCCCAGCATTTT
TRBJ2-2 . TRBV6-2/TRBV6-3 few CASSYSTSGTPPGELFF TGTGCCAGCAGTTACTCTACTTCCGGGACTCCTCCCGGGGAGCTGTTTTTT
TRBJ2-3 . TRBV29-1 many CSVDTEGGTDTQYF TGCAGCGTTGACACGGAAGGTGGGACAGATACGCAGTATTTT
TRBJ1-5 . TRBV27 . CASSSGGDSSQPQHF TGTGCCAGCAGTTCTGGGGGGGATAGTAGTCAGCCCCAGCATTTT
TRBJ2-3 . TRBV7-3 few CASSSSWGDTDTQYF TGTGCCAGCAGCTCAAGCTGGGGGGATACAGATACGCAGTATTTT
TRBJ2-2 . TRBV28 . CASSLSRTANTGELFF TGTGCCAGCAGTTTATCTCGGACAGCGAACACCGGGGAGCTGTTTTTT
TRBJ2-1 . TRBV6-2/TRBV6-3 . CASSPLFRGNNEQFF TGTGCCAGCAGCCCACTATTCCGGGGTAACAATGAGCAGTTCTTC
TRBJ2-5 TRBD2 TRBV5-1 few CASSFQTSGAETQYF TGCGCCAGCAGCTTCCAGACTAGCGGGGCAGAGACCCAGTACTTC
TRBJ2-7 . TRBV7-2 . CASREGVGISYEQYF TGTGCCAGCAGGGAGGGAGTAGGGATCTCCTACGAGCAGTACTTC
TRBJ2-1 TRBD1 TRBV7-8 many CASSLVGTGYNEQFF TGTGCCAGCAGCTTAGTAGGGACAGGCTACAATGAGCAGTTCTTC
TRBJ1-6 . TRBV9 . CASSVSHVAPLHF TGTGCCAGCAGCGTAAGTCATGTGGCACCCCTCCACTTT
TRBJ2-6 . TRBV9 . CASSVGRSSGANVLTF TGTGCCAGCAGCGTAGGTCGGAGCTCTGGGGCCAACGTCCTGACTTTC
TRBJ2-7 TRBD1 TRBV12-3/TRBV12-4 many CASSSDRGDYTGWEQYF TGTGCCAGCAGTTCCGACAGGGGGGACTATACCGGATGGGAGCAGTACTTC
TRBJ2-3 . TRBV2 . CASSPGGGRKDTQYF TGTGCCAGCAGCCCAGGGGGGGGCCGAAAAGATACGCAGTATTTT
TRBJ1-2 TRBD1 TRBV7-2 few CASSIGQGARGYTF TGTGCCAGCAGCATAGGACAGGGGGCTAGAGGCTACACCTTC
TRBJ2-1 . TRBV5-6 . CASSLVGGGNNEQFF TGTGCCAGCAGCTTGGTAGGCGGGGGCAACAATGAGCAGTTCTTC
TRBJ1-1 . TRBV5-1 few CASSLEIQGPYEAFF TGCGCCAGCAGCTTGGAGATACAAGGGCCCTACGAAGCTTTCTTT
TRBJ2-6 . TRBV21-1 . CASSKTFMDRYSSGANVLTF TGTGCCAGCAGCAAAACCTTTATGGACAGATACAGCTCTGGGGCCAACGTCCTGACTTTC
TRBJ2-7 TRBD1 TRBV5-1 many CASSPRDSSYEQYF TGCGCCAGCAGCCCCAGGGACAGCTCCTACGAGCAGTACTTC